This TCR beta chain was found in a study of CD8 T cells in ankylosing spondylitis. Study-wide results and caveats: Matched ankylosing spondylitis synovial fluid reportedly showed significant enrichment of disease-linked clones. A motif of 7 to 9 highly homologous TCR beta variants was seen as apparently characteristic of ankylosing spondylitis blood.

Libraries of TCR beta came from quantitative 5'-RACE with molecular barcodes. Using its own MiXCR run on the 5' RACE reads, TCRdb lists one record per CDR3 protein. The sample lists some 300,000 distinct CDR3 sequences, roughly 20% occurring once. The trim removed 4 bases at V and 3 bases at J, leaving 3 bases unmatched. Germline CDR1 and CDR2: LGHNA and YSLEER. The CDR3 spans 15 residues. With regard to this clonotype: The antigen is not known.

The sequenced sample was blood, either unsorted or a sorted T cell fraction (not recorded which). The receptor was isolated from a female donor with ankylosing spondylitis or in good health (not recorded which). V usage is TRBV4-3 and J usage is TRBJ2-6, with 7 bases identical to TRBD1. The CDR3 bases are TGCGCCAGCAGCCGCCGGGACAGTGGGGCCAACGTCCTGACTTTC. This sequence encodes CASSRRDSGANVLTF.